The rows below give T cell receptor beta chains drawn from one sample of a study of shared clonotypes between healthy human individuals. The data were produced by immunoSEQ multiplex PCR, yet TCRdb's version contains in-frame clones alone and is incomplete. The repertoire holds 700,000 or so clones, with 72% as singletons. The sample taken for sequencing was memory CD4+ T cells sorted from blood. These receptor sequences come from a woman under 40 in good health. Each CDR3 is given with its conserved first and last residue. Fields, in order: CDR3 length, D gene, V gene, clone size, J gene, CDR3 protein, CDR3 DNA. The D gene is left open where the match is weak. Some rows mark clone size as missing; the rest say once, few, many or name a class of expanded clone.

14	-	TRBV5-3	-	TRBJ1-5	CARLRRGCNQPQHF	TGTGCCAGACTGCGTCGGGGATGCAATCAGCCCCAGCATTTT
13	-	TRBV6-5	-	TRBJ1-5	CASSPGVLPPQHF	TGTGCCAGCAGCCCGGGGGTTCTACCGCCCCAGCATTTT
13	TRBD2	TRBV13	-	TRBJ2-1	CASSATSVFEQFF	TGTGCCAGCAGCGCGACTAGCGTCTTTGAGCAGTTCTTC
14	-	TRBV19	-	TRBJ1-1	CASSISDLNTEAFF	TGTGCCAGTAGTATCTCTGATTTGAACACTGAAGCTTTCTTT
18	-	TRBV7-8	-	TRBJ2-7	CASSLETGWETRSHEQYF	TGTGCCAGCAGCTTAGAAACTGGGTGGGAAACGCGAAGCCACGAGCAGTACTTC
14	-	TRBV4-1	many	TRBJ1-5	CASSQDDGNQPQHF	TGCGCCAGCAGCCAAGACGATGGGAATCAGCCCCAGCATTTT
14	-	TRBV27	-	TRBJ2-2	CASTPGGHTGELFF	TGTGCCAGCACCCCTGGGGGCCACACCGGGGAGCTGTTTTTT
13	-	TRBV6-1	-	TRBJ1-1	CASSTEGFTEAFF	TGTGCCAGCAGCACCGAGGGGTTCACTGAAGCTTTCTTT
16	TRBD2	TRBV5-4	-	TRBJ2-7	CASSYIGLAETYEQYF	TGTGCCAGCAGCTATATCGGACTAGCGGAAACCTACGAGCAGTACTTC
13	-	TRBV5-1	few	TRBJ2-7	CASSSGTTYEQYF	TGCGCCAGCAGCTCAGGGACGACCTACGAGCAGTACTTC
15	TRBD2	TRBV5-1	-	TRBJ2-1	CASRAGTRIFDEQFF	TGCGCCAGCAGAGCCGGGACTAGAATATTCGATGAGCAGTTCTTC
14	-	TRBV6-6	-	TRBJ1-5	CASSYNGGHQPQHF	TGTGCCAGCAGTTACAACGGGGGACATCAGCCCCAGCATTTT
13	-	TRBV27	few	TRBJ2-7	CASSKGGLSEQYF	TGTGCCAGCAGCAAAGGGGGGTTGAGCGAGCAGTACTTC
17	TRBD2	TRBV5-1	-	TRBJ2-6	CASSSGLAGGGANVLTF	TGCGCCAGCAGCAGTGGACTAGCGGGAGGTGGGGCCAACGTCCTGACTTTC
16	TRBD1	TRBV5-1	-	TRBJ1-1	CASSVTGQGVGTEAFF	TGCGCCAGCAGCGTAACGGGACAGGGTGTGGGCACTGAAGCTTTCTTT
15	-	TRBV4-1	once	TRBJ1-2	CASSQTGASNYGYTF	TGCGCCAGCAGTCAAACGGGCGCCTCTAACTATGGCTACACCTTC
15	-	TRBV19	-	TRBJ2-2	CASSIGGRGTGELFF	TGTGCCAGTAGTATAGGTGGGAGAGGGACCGGGGAGCTGTTTTTT
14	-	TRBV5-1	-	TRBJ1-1	CASSLATGGTEAFF	TGCGCCAGCAGCTTGGCCACGGGGGGCACTGAAGCTTTCTTT
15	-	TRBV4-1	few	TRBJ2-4	CASSQGGLAKNIQYF	TGCGCCAGCAGCCAAGGGGGATTAGCCAAAAACATTCAGTACTTC
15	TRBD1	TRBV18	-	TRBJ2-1	CASSPNRDSGNEQFF	TGTGCCAGCTCACCAAATAGGGACAGTGGCAATGAGCAGTTCTTC
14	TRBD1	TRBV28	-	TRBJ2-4	CASSSGGDQVIQYF	TGTGCCAGCAGTTCAGGGGGCGATCAGGTCATTCAGTACTTC
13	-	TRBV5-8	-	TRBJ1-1	CASSSDSFVLAFF	TGTGCCAGCAGCTCAGACAGTTTCGTGCTGGCTTTCTTT
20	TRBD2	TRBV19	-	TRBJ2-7	CASSDNRLAGKKGSSYEQYF	TGTGCCAGTAGTGACAACAGACTAGCGGGGAAAAAGGGGAGCTCCTACGAGCAGTACTTC
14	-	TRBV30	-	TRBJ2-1	CAWKGRWVSNEQFF	TGTGCCTGGAAAGGGAGGTGGGTTTCGAATGAGCAGTTCTTC
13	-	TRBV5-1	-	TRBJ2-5	CASSFGVGETQYF	TGCGCCAGCAGCTTCGGGGTTGGGGAGACCCAGTACTTC
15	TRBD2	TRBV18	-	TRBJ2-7	CASSPQAGGSREQYF	TGTGCCAGCTCCCCGCAGGCGGGCGGGAGCCGGGAGCAGTACTTC
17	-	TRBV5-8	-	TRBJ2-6	CASSLARHFSGANVLTF	TGTGCCAGCAGCTTGGCCCGACACTTCTCTGGGGCCAACGTCCTGACTTTC
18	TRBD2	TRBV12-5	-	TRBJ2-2	CASGLARGSGGNTGELFF	TGTGCTAGTGGTTTGGCTCGCGGGAGCGGGGGTAACACCGGGGAGCTGTTTTTT